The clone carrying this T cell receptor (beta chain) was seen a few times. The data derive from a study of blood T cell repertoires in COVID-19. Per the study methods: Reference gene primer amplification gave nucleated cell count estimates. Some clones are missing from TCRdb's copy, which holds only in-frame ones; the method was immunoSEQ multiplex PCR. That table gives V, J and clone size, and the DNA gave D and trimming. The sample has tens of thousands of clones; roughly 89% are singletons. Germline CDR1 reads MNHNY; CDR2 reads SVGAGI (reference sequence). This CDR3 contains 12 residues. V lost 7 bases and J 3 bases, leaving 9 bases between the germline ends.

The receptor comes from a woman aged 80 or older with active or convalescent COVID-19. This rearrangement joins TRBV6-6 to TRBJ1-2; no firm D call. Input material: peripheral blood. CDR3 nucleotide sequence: TGTGCCAGCACCCCGGGTGACTATGGCTACACCTTC. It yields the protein CASTPGDYGYTF.